This T cell receptor beta chain was observed in a study of blood T cell repertoires in COVID-19. Study in general: Spain, Italy and the United States supplied samples that represented acute and convalescent COVID-19. From T cells, B-cell-depleted T cells, or PBMCs came the material, which was cDNA or gDNA.

The germline CDR1 and CDR2 sequences are SGHRS and YFSETQ. V lost 0 bases, J lost 7 bases, and 12 bases stayed unmatched. The CDR3 spans 17 residues. Original data processing: Amplifying reference gene primers gave estimates of nucleated cell counts. Measured with immunoSEQ multiplex PCR; TCRdb has only the in-frame clones, and not every one. V and J calls and clone size follow that table, whereas D and trimming were derived from the DNA. The table lists 180,000 or so clones, 70% to 90% of them singletons. This TCR was recovered from a man in his sixties with acute or convalescent COVID-19. The V gene is TRBV5-1, the J gene TRBJ2-1; 8 nucleotides line up with TRBD2. The sequenced sample consisted of peripheral blood. The CDR3 DNA sequence: TGCGCCAGCAGCTTGGAGTACGGGAGGGCCCGGGGGAATGAGCAGTTCTTC. As protein: CASSLEYGRARGNEQFF.